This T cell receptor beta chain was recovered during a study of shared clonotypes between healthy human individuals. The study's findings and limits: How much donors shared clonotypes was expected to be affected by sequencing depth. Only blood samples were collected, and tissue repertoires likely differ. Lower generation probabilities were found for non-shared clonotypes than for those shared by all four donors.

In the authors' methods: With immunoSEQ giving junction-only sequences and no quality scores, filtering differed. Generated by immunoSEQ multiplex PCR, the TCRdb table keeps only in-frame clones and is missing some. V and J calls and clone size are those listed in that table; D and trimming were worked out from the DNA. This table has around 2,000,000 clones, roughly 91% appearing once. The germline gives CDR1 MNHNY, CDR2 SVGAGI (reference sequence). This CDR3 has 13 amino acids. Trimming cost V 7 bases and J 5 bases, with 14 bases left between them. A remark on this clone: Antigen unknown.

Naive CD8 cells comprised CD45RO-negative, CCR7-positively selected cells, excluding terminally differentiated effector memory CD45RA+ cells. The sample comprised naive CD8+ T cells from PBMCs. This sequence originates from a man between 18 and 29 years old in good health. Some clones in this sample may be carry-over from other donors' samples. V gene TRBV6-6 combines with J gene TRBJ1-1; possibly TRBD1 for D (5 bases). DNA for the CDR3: TGTGCCAGCACCCCCTGGGGGGAAACTGAAGCTTTCTTT. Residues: CASTPWGETEAFF.